This T cell receptor beta chain appears in the sequencing data of a study of blood T cell repertoires in COVID-19. About the study: Acute-phase and convalescent COVID-19 samples originated in the United States, Italy and Spain. PBMCs, B-cell-depleted T cells, or T cells were the source of the cDNA or gDNA that made up the material.

V gave up 4 bases and J gave up 6 bases, with 16 bases separating them. CDR1 is SGHNT and CDR2 is YYREEE in the germline V gene (reference sequence). CDR3 size: 14 residues. Clones were read by immunoSEQ multiplex PCR, and TCRdb kept only the in-frame ones, dropping some. The repertoire has approximately 450,000 clones, around 89% of them found once; the top ten carry roughly 4.3%. In this sample, this clone turned up a few times. J is TRBJ1-1 and V is TRBV5-4; D may be TRBD1 (6 bases). Sequencing used peripheral blood. The sequence was obtained from a woman aged 30 to 39 with acute or convalescent COVID-19. The CDR3 nucleotides are TGTGCCAGCAGCACCGTGGACAGACGTGCTGAAGCTTTCTTT. As protein: CASSTVDRRAEAFF.